A single sample gave rise to the 31 T cell receptor beta chains below, sequenced in a study of cytomegalovirus exposure and HLA in healthy donors. The PCR was carried out with 60 Vbeta primers and 13 Jbeta primers. The method was immunoSEQ multiplex PCR; TCRdb's version includes in-frame clones alone and lacks a portion of them. Here the sample spans fewer than 200,000 clones, roughly 79% being singletons. The specimen sequenced was PBMCs. The source of these receptors is a woman under 30 in good health and CMV-seropositive.

This chain links TRBV2 with TRBJ2-1; tentatively, D is TRBD1 (6 bases). CDR3 size: 12 residues. Germline V gene data show CDR1 as SNHLY and CDR2 as FYNNEI. V dropped 5 bases and J dropped 12 bases, with 14 bases sitting between them. The CDR3 protein is CASSHREGGQFF. In DNA, the CDR3 is TGTGCCAGCAGTCACAGGGAAGGAGGGCAGTTCTTC.

This chain joins TRBV5-6 and TRBJ1-2, with 7 bases identical to TRBD1. Germline V gives CDR1 SGHDT, CDR2 YYEEEE. The CDR3 length is 12 residues. With V trimmed by 4 bases and J by 7 bases, 4 bases remained unmatched. The CDR3 is CASSDRVSGYTF. CDR3 in DNA: TGTGCCAGCAGCGACAGGGTGAGTGGCTACACCTTC.

The chain joins TRBV10-2 to TRBJ1-6; 7 bases fit TRBD1. The junction had 4 bases not matched to a gene; V was cut back by 4 bases and J by 7 bases. Germline CDR1 reads WSHSY; CDR2 reads SAAADI. The CDR3 runs to 14 residues. CDR3 nucleotide sequence: TGCGCCAGCAGTGGACAGGGATCCAATTCACCCCTCCACTTT. Amino acids: CASSGQGSNSPLHF.

V gene TRBV11-3 combines with J gene TRBJ2-2; a weak D match, TRBD1 (5 bases). Germline V lookup: CDR1 SGHNT, CDR2 YENEEA. The CDR3 loop spans 14 amino acids. Trimming shortened V by 0 bases and J by 8 bases, and 10 bases separated the two germline ends. CDR3 region: CASSLEGDDGELFF. The CDR3 bases are TGTGCCAGCAGCTTAGAAGGGGATGATGGGGAGCTGTTTTTT.

The rearrangement uses TRBV6-1 and TRBJ2-5; 8 bases map to TRBD1. Germline V gives CDR1 MNHNS, CDR2 SASEGT. Trimming at V came to 4 bases and at J to 4 bases, leaving 8 bases not matched to a gene. The CDR3 extends over 15 amino acids. CDR3 protein: CASSVGQGLGETQYF. Written as DNA, the CDR3 is TGTGCCAGCAGTGTCGGACAGGGCCTTGGAGAGACCCAGTACTTC.

A single count supports this clone. The CDR3 is CASSLVGLAGENEQFF. The CDR3 DNA sequence: TGTGCCAGCAGCTTAGTGGGGCTAGCGGGGGAAAATGAGCAGTTCTTC. The chain has TRBV13 and TRBJ2-1; 10 bases align to TRBD2. CDR1 and CDR2 from the germline V gene are PRHDT and FYEKMQ (reference sequence). CDR3 size: 16 residues. J was trimmed by 7 bases and V by 1 base; bases with no gene match: 7.

The rearrangement links TRBV5-6 to TRBJ1-5; unclear D gene. Germline-derived CDR1 and CDR2 are SGHDT and YYEEEE. The V and J ends lost 0 bases and 1 base respectively, with 8 bases between them. This CDR3 is 15 amino acids long. CDR3 nucleotide sequence: TGTGCCAGCAGCTTGGTGCGTTCGAGCAATCAGCCCCAGCATTTT. Its protein product is CASSLVRSSNQPQHF.

The rearrangement joins TRBV11-2 to TRBJ1-4, with 7 nucleotides matching TRBD1. V lost 5 bases and J lost 8; bases outside the gene matches: 8. The CDR3 is 14 amino acids. Per germline, CDR1 SGHAT and CDR2 FQNNGV. The CDR3 loop reads CASSVQGLGEKLFF. In DNA, the CDR3 is TGTGCCAGCAGCGTACAGGGGCTCGGGGAAAAACTGTTTTTT.

The J gene is TRBJ1-1, the V gene TRBV27, with D maybe TRBD1 (5 bases). Trimming removed 6 bases at V and 4 bases at J, with 12 bases between. CDR1 is MNHEY, CDR2 SMNVEV, per germline (reference sequence). The CDR3 runs 13 residues. The CDR3 DNA sequence: TGTGCCAGCAGCCGGTGGCAGGGCACTGAAGCTTTCTTT. As protein: CASSRWQGTEAFF.

V gene TRBV6-5 combines with J gene TRBJ2-5, with D maybe TRBD1 (6 bases). This CDR3 spans 15 amino acids. Germline V gives CDR1 MNHEY, CDR2 SVGAGI. V shed 5 bases and J shed 5 bases, with 18 bases lying between them. The CDR3 nucleotides are TGTGCCAGCAGTCCGAAGGACAGAAAGCTTGAGACCCAGTACTTC. It specifies CASSPKDRKLETQYF.

CDR3: CASSLISVDGGSSYEQYF. CDR3 coding DNA: TGTGCCAGCAGTTTAATTAGCGTGGACGGGGGAAGCTCCTACGAGCAGTACTTC. The chain has TRBV27 and TRBJ2-7, with D possibly TRBD2 on 6 matching bases. Germline V gene lookup returns CDR1 MNHEY and CDR2 SMNVEV (reference sequence). The CDR3 totals 18 residues. The ends were cut back, 2 bases at V and 0 bases at J, with 20 bases in the middle.

The chain combines TRBV7-2 with TRBJ2-7; weak D call: TRBD2 (7 bases). Germline V CDR1 and CDR2: SGHTA, FQGNSA. The CDR3 runs 15 residues. V lost 4 bases and J lost 4, with 17 bases in between. The CDR3 here is CASSSRSGGTYEQYF. CDR3 DNA: TGTGCCAGCAGCTCCAGGTCGGGGGGCACTTACGAGCAGTACTTC.

This chain uses TRBV6-6 with TRBJ1-4; 8 bases agree with TRBD1. The CDR3 loop spans 13 amino acids. J gave up 11 bases and V 6 bases, and 8 bases lay outside the gene matches. Germline lookup yields CDR1 MNHNY and CDR2 SVGAGI (reference sequence). The CDR3 region has the DNA TGTGCCAGCAGAGAGGGACAGGCCATCAAACTGTTTTTT. As protein: CASREGQAIKLFF.

The rearrangement links TRBV28 to TRBJ2-3; 15 positions agree with TRBD2. V was pared by 5 bases and J by 4 bases, with 13 bases of the junction left unmatched. Germline CDR1 MDHEN, CDR2 SYDVKM. There are 19 residues in the CDR3. The CDR3, as DNA: TGTGCCAGCAGTCCCCCCGGACTAGCGGGGGGGCGTGGTGCAGATACGCAGTATTTT. Translated, it gives CASSPPGLAGGRGADTQYF.

The chain carries TRBV11-2 and TRBJ2-7, with D maybe TRBD2 (6 bases). Germline CDR1 SGHAT, CDR2 FQNNGV. Between the trimmed V and J ends, which lost 5 bases and 6 bases, there was a span of 17 bases. The CDR3 extends over 14 amino acids. The CDR3 coding sequence is TGTGCCAGCAGCCAAAACCGACTAGTTCGCGAGCAGTACTTC. Translated: CASSQNRLVREQYF.

V is TRBV9 and J is TRBJ1-4, with 7 nucleotides matching TRBD1. The junction had 9 bases not matched to a gene; V was cut back by 0 bases and J by 7 bases. This CDR3 is built from 16 residues. Germline CDR1 is SGDLS and CDR2 is YYNGEE. In DNA, the CDR3 is TGTGCCAGCAGCGTAGGACGTAGGGGGCGGGCTGAAAAACTGTTTTTT. It is translated as CASSVGRRGRAEKLFF.

The CDR3 protein is CASSLSSFYGYTF. The CDR3 region has the DNA TGTGCCAGCAGTTTATCTTCGTTTTATGGCTACACCTTC. The chain has TRBV27 and TRBJ1-2, with D uncertain. V lost 0 bases and J lost 5, with 7 bases in between. The CDR3 sequence is 13 residues long. Germline V CDR1 and CDR2: MNHEY, SMNVEV (reference sequence).

This chain joins TRBV28 and TRBJ2-7; 11 bases map to TRBD1. The CDR3 has 14 residues. The germline V gene encodes CDR1 MDHEN and CDR2 SYDVKM. The junction had 4 bases not matched to a gene; V was cut back by 4 bases and J by 5 bases. Here the CDR3 reads CASSSGQGANEQYF. CDR3 sequence (DNA): TGTGCCAGCAGTTCCGGACAGGGGGCGAACGAGCAGTACTTC.

This clone was recorded only once. The CDR3 DNA sequence: TGTGCCAGCAGCCAACGGGGTTCTGGAAACACCATATATTTT. This encodes CASSQRGSGNTIYF. The rearrangement links TRBV4-2 to TRBJ1-3; the D is unclear. Germline V gene sequence: CDR1 LGHNA, CDR2 YNFKEQ. Trimming took off 2 bases at V and 1 base at J, with 6 bases between the two ends. The CDR3 covers 14 residues.

The chain joins TRBV7-9 to TRBJ2-3, with a possible D match to TRBD2 (7 bases). The length of the CDR3 is 15 residues. Germline loops: CDR1 SEHNR, CDR2 FQNEAQ (reference sequence). V dropped 11 bases and J dropped 5 bases, with 23 bases sitting between them. CDR3 sequence (DNA): TGTGCCCAAAACGCCGGAGAGGGGGGGATAGATACGCAGTATTTT. Its protein product is CAQNAGEGGIDTQYF.

The rearrangement joins TRBV7-3 to TRBJ2-3; TRBD2 agrees at 7 bases. In germline, CDR1 is SGHTA, CDR2 FQGTGA. CDR3 length equals 17 residues. The J segment lost 1 base and the V segment lost 5 bases, leaving 12 bases of the junction unmatched. CDR3 DNA sequence: TGTGCCAGCAGCACGAACGCCCCTAGCGGAGGCACAGATACGCAGTATTTT. This encodes CASSTNAPSGGTDTQYF.

The chain combines TRBV7-2 with TRBJ2-2, with 7 bases lining up with TRBD1. V trimming: 5 bases; J trimming: 4 bases; junction bases outside the gene matches: 7. The CDR3 covers 15 residues. In germline, CDR1 is SGHTA, CDR2 FQGNSA. Here the CDR3 DNA reads TGTGCCAGCAGCCCTAAAAGACAGGGCACCGGGGAGCTGTTTTTT. Its translation: CASSPKRQGTGELFF.

This chain uses TRBV27 with TRBJ2-7; D remains unclear. CDR3 length: 13 residues. V lost 8 bases, J lost 6 bases, and 17 bases lay in between. Germline loops: CDR1 MNHEY, CDR2 SMNVEV (reference sequence). Written as DNA, the CDR3 is TGTGCCAGCCTGGCCAGGCCAGGTTCCGAGCAGTACTTC. This gives the protein CASLARPGSEQYF.

The chain carries TRBV6-1 and TRBJ2-3; perhaps TRBD2 as D (5 bases). CDR1 and CDR2 from the germline V gene are MNHNS and SASEGT. V dropped 2 bases and J dropped 3 bases, with 12 bases sitting between them. The CDR3 loop spans 15 amino acids. CDR3 DNA sequence: TGTGCCAGCAGTGAATGGCGAACGGGGACAGATACGCAGTATTTT. It is translated as CASSEWRTGTDTQYF.

This chain connects TRBV11-2 to TRBJ1-1; 7 bases are shared with TRBD1. Germline CDR1 is SGHAT and CDR2 is FQNNGV. The CDR3 totals 16 residues. J was trimmed by 1 base and V by 1 base; bases with no gene match: 6. The CDR3 spells CASSLARGQTNTEAFF. The CDR3 nucleotides read TGTGCCAGCAGCTTAGCCCGGGGACAGACGAACACTGAAGCTTTCTTT. Full variable domain (remainder filled in from reference TRBV11-2 and TRBJ1-1): EAGVAQSPRYKIIEKRQSVAFWCNPISGHATLYWYQQILGQGPKLLIQFQNNGVVDDSQLPKDRFSAERLKGVDSTLKIQPAKLEDSAVYLCASSLARGQTNTEAFFGQGTRLTVV.

The chain links TRBV30 to TRBJ1-4; TRBD1 aligns across 7 bases. The CDR3 covers 15 residues. The V gene's germline CDR1 is GTSNPN and CDR2 SVGIG (reference sequence). V gave up 1 base and J gave up 8 bases; unmatched junction bases: 10. DNA of the CDR3: TGTGCCTGGAGTGCCGACAGGGTCAATGGGGAAAAACTGTTTTTT. Its protein is CAWSADRVNGEKLFF. The full variable domain, with the rest looked up from reference TRBV30 and TRBJ1-4, is SQTIHQWPATLVQPVGSPLSLECTVEGTSNPNLYWYRQAAGRGLQLLFYSVGIGQISSEVPQNLSASRPQDRQFILSSKKLLLSDSGFYLCAWSADRVNGEKLFFGSGTQLSVL.

Only a few counts were recorded for this clone. The chain links TRBV5-1 to TRBJ2-1; 9 bases are shared with TRBD1. The CDR3 length is 15 residues. The V gene end was trimmed by 4 bases and the J gene end by 5 bases; junction bases not matched to a gene: 7. The V gene's germline CDR1 is SGHRS and CDR2 YFSETQ. As DNA, the CDR3 is TGCGCCAGCAGCCTCTCCGGGACAGGGAACAATGAGCAGTTCTTC. Translating gives CASSLSGTGNNEQFF.

The rearrangement links TRBV11-1 to TRBJ1-2, with 7 bases fitting TRBD1. The junction had 8 bases not matched to a gene; V was cut back by 4 bases and J by 6 bases. CDR1 and CDR2 (germline): SGHAT, FQDESV (reference sequence). This CDR3 is built from 14 residues. CDR3 sequence (DNA): TGTGCCAGCAGCTCAAACAGGGGCTGGCATGGCTACACCTTC. It codes for CASSSNRGWHGYTF.

This rearrangement joins TRBV5-1 to TRBJ1-1; the match to TRBD1 covers 8 bases. Looked up from germline, CDR1 is SGHRS and CDR2 is YFSETQ. With 4 bases clipped from V and 7 bases from J, the junction kept 18 bases outside the gene matches. The CDR3 spans 17 residues. This CDR3 is CASSHYRDLGQGIEAFF. The CDR3 bases are TGCGCCAGCAGCCACTACCGGGACCTTGGACAGGGTATTGAAGCTTTCTTT.

The rearrangement uses TRBV9 and TRBJ2-4; possibly TRBD2 for D (6 bases). Trimming left V 3 bases short and J 5 bases short, with 9 bases between. The CDR3 length is 13 residues. Germline V gene data show CDR1 as SGDLS and CDR2 as YYNGEE. The CDR3 bases are TGTGCCAGCAGCGAGGGGACTCAAAACATTCAGTACTTC. Translation gives CASSEGTQNIQYF.

V usage is TRBV5-1 and J usage is TRBJ1-3, with D unclear. CDR3 length: 13 residues. V was clipped by 3 bases and J by 0 bases, with 4 bases between them. Germline V gene data show CDR1 as SGHRS and CDR2 as YFSETQ. Here the CDR3 reads CASSYYSGNTIYF. The CDR3 DNA reads TGCGCCAGCAGCTATTACTCTGGAAACACCATATATTTT.